This TCR beta chain was sequenced for a study of CD8 T cells in ankylosing spondylitis. This clonotype was counted only a few times. Its target is not known. Preparation of TCR beta libraries was done by quantitative 5'-RACE with molecular barcodes. MiXCR was run by TCRdb on the 5' RACE reads, yielding one entry per CDR3 protein. The top ten clones hold approximately 0.51% of a sample with hundreds of thousands of distinct CDR3 sequences, approximately 10% of them seen once. From germline, CDR1 is MNHEY and CDR2 SMNVEV (reference sequence). V shed 6 bases and J shed 5 bases, with 13 bases lying between them. CDR3 size: 13 residues. Study-wide results and limits: Earlier work had already found some motif variants in reactive arthritis synovial fluid and blood. Seven to nine highly homologous variants formed a TCR beta motif that appeared characteristic of ankylosing spondylitis blood. Significant enrichment of disease-linked clones was reportedly seen in matched ankylosing spondylitis synovial fluid.

Sequencing was carried out using blood, either unsorted or a sorted T cell fraction (not recorded which). The rearrangement links TRBV27 to TRBJ1-2; D ambiguous. This TCR was sampled from a male donor with ankylosing spondylitis. The CDR3 DNA follows: TGTGCCAGCAGGAGACTCGGGCGGTATGGCTACACCTTC. Its protein product is CASRRLGRYGYTF.